Listed below are T cell receptor beta chains from one sample, sequenced in a study of blood T cell repertoires in COVID-19. TCRdb's table, derived via immunoSEQ multiplex PCR, lists solely in-frame clones and lacks some. There are a few hundred thousand clones in the sample; approximately 90% occur only once, and 10% lies in the top ten. The sample consisted of PBMCs or T cells enriched from blood (not recorded which). These receptors were obtained from a woman aged 45-65 years who had recovered from COVID-19. Both conserved end residues are part of each CDR3. D genes are given only for firm matches. Clone size, where shown, is once, few, many, or a class for clones that have expanded.

D gene: .
V gene: TRBV30
CDR3 length: 12
clone size: .
J gene: TRBJ1-1
CDR3 protein: CACGRGRAEAFF

D gene: TRBD1
V gene: TRBV18
CDR3 length: 17
clone size: once
J gene: TRBJ2-7
CDR3 protein: CASSPLPGGQGVNEQYF

D gene: .
V gene: TRBV10-3
CDR3 length: 14
clone size: few
J gene: TRBJ1-1
CDR3 protein: CAISESGGAPEAFF

D gene: .
V gene: TRBV7-9
CDR3 length: 15
clone size: .
J gene: TRBJ2-4
CDR3 protein: CASSLAGVAKNIQYF

D gene: .
V gene: TRBV30
CDR3 length: 11
clone size: .
J gene: TRBJ2-7
CDR3 protein: CACTTGYEQYF

D gene: TRBD2
V gene: TRBV19
CDR3 length: 15
clone size: few
J gene: TRBJ2-2
CDR3 protein: CASKGPGGRTGELFF

D gene: TRBD1
V gene: TRBV29-1
CDR3 length: 11
clone size: .
J gene: TRBJ1-2
CDR3 protein: CSVQGNYGYTF

D gene: .
V gene: TRBV18
CDR3 length: 12
clone size: once
J gene: TRBJ2-5
CDR3 protein: CASSPSQETQYF

D gene: .
V gene: TRBV18
CDR3 length: 18
clone size: .
J gene: TRBJ1-2
CDR3 protein: CASSRAAGSVPTNYGYTF

D gene: .
V gene: TRBV28
CDR3 length: 15
clone size: .
J gene: TRBJ2-7
CDR3 protein: CASREPGGARNEQYF

D gene: .
V gene: TRBV5-1
CDR3 length: 12
clone size: .
J gene: TRBJ2-1
CDR3 protein: CASSLDRGEQFF

D gene: .
V gene: TRBV9
CDR3 length: 14
clone size: .
J gene: TRBJ1-1
CDR3 protein: CASSPPGGHTEAFF

D gene: TRBD1
V gene: TRBV6-1
CDR3 length: 18
clone size: .
J gene: TRBJ1-5
CDR3 protein: CASSEALHGQGGYQPQHF

D gene: .
V gene: TRBV9
CDR3 length: 15
clone size: .
J gene: TRBJ2-2
CDR3 protein: CASSESSDLGGELFF

D gene: .
V gene: TRBV29-1
CDR3 length: 12
clone size: once
J gene: TRBJ1-1
CDR3 protein: CSVTRGIGEAFF

D gene: .
V gene: TRBV27
CDR3 length: 13
clone size: once
J gene: TRBJ1-1
CDR3 protein: CASSHGGSAEAFF

D gene: .
V gene: TRBV6-1
CDR3 length: 14
clone size: .
J gene: TRBJ2-4
CDR3 protein: CASSEEEAWDIQYF

D gene: .
V gene: TRBV20-1
CDR3 length: 11
clone size: .
J gene: TRBJ2-1
CDR3 protein: CSARDVTQQFF

D gene: TRBD1
V gene: TRBV18
CDR3 length: 15
clone size: once
J gene: TRBJ1-5
CDR3 protein: CASSPRQGADQPQHF

D gene: .
V gene: TRBV5-1
CDR3 length: 18
clone size: .
J gene: TRBJ2-3
CDR3 protein: CASSPGVIGPGGTDTQYF

D gene: .
V gene: TRBV30
CDR3 length: 13
clone size: .
J gene: TRBJ2-5
CDR3 protein: CAWSVGYQETQYF

D gene: TRBD1
V gene: TRBV28
CDR3 length: 16
clone size: .
J gene: TRBJ1-2
CDR3 protein: CASFAPSTGTGDGYTF

D gene: TRBD2
V gene: TRBV12-3/TRBV12-4
CDR3 length: 13
clone size: .
J gene: TRBJ2-2
CDR3 protein: CASSFRGAGELFF

D gene: .
V gene: TRBV4-2
CDR3 length: 20
clone size: once
J gene: TRBJ2-1
CDR3 protein: CASSQDRQVGGASGYNEQFF

D gene: TRBD1
V gene: TRBV2
CDR3 length: 18
clone size: .
J gene: TRBJ1-6
CDR3 protein: CASSATPTTGEGNSPLHF

D gene: TRBD1
V gene: TRBV7-9
CDR3 length: 15
clone size: .
J gene: TRBJ1-2
CDR3 protein: CASSRNRGQGYGYTF

D gene: TRBD1
V gene: TRBV7-9
CDR3 length: 17
clone size: .
J gene: TRBJ1-4
CDR3 protein: CASSLPQQGPKNEKLFF

D gene: .
V gene: TRBV19
CDR3 length: 13
clone size: .
J gene: TRBJ1-1
CDR3 protein: CASSDRSRTEAFF

D gene: .
V gene: TRBV5-8
CDR3 length: 8
clone size: .
J gene: TRBJ1-2
CDR3 protein: CASSLYTF

D gene: TRBD1
V gene: TRBV5-1
CDR3 length: 14
clone size: .
J gene: TRBJ1-1
CDR3 protein: CASSTRDRGTEAFF

D gene: .
V gene: TRBV18
CDR3 length: 14
clone size: .
J gene: TRBJ1-1
CDR3 protein: CASSPIAGDTEAFF

D gene: .
V gene: TRBV5-1
CDR3 length: 14
clone size: few
J gene: TRBJ2-7
CDR3 protein: CASSLGGVSYEQYF

D gene: .
V gene: TRBV4-2
CDR3 length: 14
clone size: once
J gene: TRBJ1-2
CDR3 protein: CASSQDLLDYGYTF

D gene: .
V gene: TRBV5-8
CDR3 length: 16
clone size: .
J gene: TRBJ2-1
CDR3 protein: CASSLVAEGQRNEQFF

D gene: TRBD1
V gene: TRBV19
CDR3 length: 16
clone size: .
J gene: TRBJ2-2
CDR3 protein: CASSTGSRGRNGELFF

D gene: .
V gene: TRBV13
CDR3 length: 18
clone size: .
J gene: TRBJ2-1
CDR3 protein: CASSPSGHWLPIYNEQFF

D gene: .
V gene: TRBV11-3
CDR3 length: 13
clone size: .
J gene: TRBJ1-1
CDR3 protein: CASSQDGDTEAFF

D gene: .
V gene: TRBV5-1
CDR3 length: 14
clone size: .
J gene: TRBJ1-3
CDR3 protein: CASSLDNAGNTIYF

D gene: TRBD1
V gene: TRBV5-1
CDR3 length: 14
clone size: .
J gene: TRBJ1-1
CDR3 protein: CASSWTGMNTEAFF

D gene: TRBD1
V gene: TRBV7-2
CDR3 length: 14
clone size: .
J gene: TRBJ1-5
CDR3 protein: CASSLTGGPQPQHF

D gene: TRBD2
V gene: TRBV6-1
CDR3 length: 16
clone size: .
J gene: TRBJ2-3
CDR3 protein: CASSEASGGRTDTQYF

D gene: .
V gene: TRBV7-9
CDR3 length: 13
clone size: .
J gene: TRBJ1-5
CDR3 protein: CASSSSEDPPQHF

D gene: .
V gene: TRBV7-2
CDR3 length: 14
clone size: .
J gene: TRBJ1-2
CDR3 protein: CASSLDKGPHGYTF

D gene: .
V gene: TRBV11-2
CDR3 length: 15
clone size: .
J gene: TRBJ1-1
CDR3 protein: CASSLGIHGGTEAFF

D gene: TRBD1
V gene: TRBV5-1
CDR3 length: 15
clone size: .
J gene: TRBJ2-7
CDR3 protein: CASSETGTGSYEQYF

D gene: TRBD1
V gene: TRBV30
CDR3 length: 15
clone size: .
J gene: TRBJ1-5
CDR3 protein: CAWTWTGSINQPQHF

D gene: .
V gene: TRBV11-2
CDR3 length: 16
clone size: .
J gene: TRBJ2-7
CDR3 protein: CASSLTPGLLTYEQYF

D gene: .
V gene: TRBV10-2
CDR3 length: 14
clone size: .
J gene: TRBJ2-1
CDR3 protein: CASSEGEDYNEQFF

D gene: .
V gene: TRBV7-2
CDR3 length: 14
clone size: few
J gene: TRBJ1-2
CDR3 protein: CASSLTKQGSGYTF

D gene: TRBD1
V gene: TRBV28
CDR3 length: 15
clone size: .
J gene: TRBJ2-4
CDR3 protein: CASSSAGQGRNIQYF

D gene: .
V gene: TRBV13
CDR3 length: 13
clone size: .
J gene: TRBJ2-7
CDR3 protein: CASRAVPGDEQYF

D gene: .
V gene: TRBV27
CDR3 length: 13
clone size: .
J gene: TRBJ1-4
CDR3 protein: CASRLGAGEKLFF

D gene: TRBD1
V gene: TRBV11-2
CDR3 length: 15
clone size: .
J gene: TRBJ2-5
CDR3 protein: CASSLMTGTEETQYF

D gene: .
V gene: TRBV7-9
CDR3 length: 14
clone size: .
J gene: TRBJ2-5
CDR3 protein: CASSWRGLQETQYF

D gene: TRBD2
V gene: TRBV29-1
CDR3 length: 13
clone size: .
J gene: TRBJ2-1
CDR3 protein: CSVCPLAGNEQFF